This T cell receptor (beta chain) was recorded in a study of shared clonotypes between healthy human individuals. Trimming pared 3 bases from V and 0 bases from J, leaving 9 bases between. This CDR3 is built from 15 residues. The germline V gene has CDR1 SGHAT and CDR2 FQNNGV. About this clone: Other DNA sequences in the sample encode the same CDR3.

Naive CD8 populations comprised CD45RO-negative cells positively selected for CCR7, excluding terminally differentiated effector memory CD45RA+ cells. The table came from immunoSEQ multiplex PCR; TCRdb's copy has only in-frame clones and leaves some out. This table has some 2 million clones, about 94% appearing once. The specimen was naive CD8+ T cells sorted from blood. The receptor was derived from a man aged 18 to 30 in good health. The chain combines TRBV11-2 with TRBJ2-1, with a possible D match to TRBD1 (5 bases). DNA for the CDR3: TGTGCCAGCAGCTTGACAGTGGGCTCCTACAATGAGCAGTTCTTC. Translated: CASSLTVGSYNEQFF. The full variable domain, its missing parts supplied by reference TRBV11-2 and TRBJ2-1, is EAGVAQSPRYKIIEKRQSVAFWCNPISGHATLYWYQQILGQGPKLLIQFQNNGVVDDSQLPKDRFSAERLKGVDSTLKIQPAKLEDSAVYLCASSLTVGSYNEQFFGPGTRLTVL.